This TCR beta chain came from a study of molecular identifiers for immune sequencing clone quantification. Study findings and constraints: Whereas clones above 20 RNA copies held under 1% of naive-cell molecules, they held over 98% of effector molecules.

The CDR3 contains 15 residues. V trimming: 5 bases; J trimming: 3 bases; junction bases outside the gene matches: 6. CDR1 and CDR2 from the germline V gene are MNHEY and SVGEGT. As CD8+CD4-CCR7+CD45RA+ cells, naive CD8 T cells were sorted. TCRdb itself ran the PCR reads through MiXCR, one entry per CDR3 protein. The sample has about half a million distinct CDR3 sequences, about a fifth seen once; the top ten hold 0.84%. As for this clonotype: The antigen remains undetermined.

Source material: naive CD8+ T cells from blood, with Jurkat cell RNA spiked in. Subset meaning: FACS-sorted CD8+CD4-CCR7+CD45RA+ naive T cells. J is TRBJ1-1 and V is TRBV6-2 or TRBV6-3; 10 nucleotides agree with TRBD1. This sequence was found in a human donor in good health. Some libraries in this study had Jurkat cell RNA spiked in. DNA of the CDR3: TGTGCCAGCAGTACCGGACAGGGGGGTTACACTGAAGCTTTCTTT. Protein: CASSTGQGGYTEAFF.